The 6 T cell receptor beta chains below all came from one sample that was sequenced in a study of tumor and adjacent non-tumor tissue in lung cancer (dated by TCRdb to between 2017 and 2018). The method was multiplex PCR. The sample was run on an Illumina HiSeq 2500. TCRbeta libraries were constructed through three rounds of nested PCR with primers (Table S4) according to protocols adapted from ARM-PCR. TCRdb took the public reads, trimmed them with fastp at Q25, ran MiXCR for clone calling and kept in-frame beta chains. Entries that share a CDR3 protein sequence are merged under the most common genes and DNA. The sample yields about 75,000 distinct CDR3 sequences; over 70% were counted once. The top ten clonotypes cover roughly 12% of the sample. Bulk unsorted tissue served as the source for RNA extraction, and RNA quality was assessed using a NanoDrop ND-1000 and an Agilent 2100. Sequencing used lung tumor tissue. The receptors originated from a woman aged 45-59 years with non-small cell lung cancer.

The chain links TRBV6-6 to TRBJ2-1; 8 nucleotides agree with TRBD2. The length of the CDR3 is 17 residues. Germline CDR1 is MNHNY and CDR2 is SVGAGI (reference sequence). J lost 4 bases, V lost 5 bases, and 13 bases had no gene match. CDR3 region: CASSHTNPSGQYNEQFF. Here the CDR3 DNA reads TGTGCCAGCAGTCACACGAATCCTAGCGGGCAGTACAATGAGCAGTTCTTC.

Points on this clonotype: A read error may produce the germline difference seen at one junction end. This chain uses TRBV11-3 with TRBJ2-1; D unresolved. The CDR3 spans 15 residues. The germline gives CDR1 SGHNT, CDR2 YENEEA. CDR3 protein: CASCLERRPGDEQFF. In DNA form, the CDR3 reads TGTGCCAGCTGCTTAGAGAGGCGGCCAGGCGATGAGCAGTTCTTC.

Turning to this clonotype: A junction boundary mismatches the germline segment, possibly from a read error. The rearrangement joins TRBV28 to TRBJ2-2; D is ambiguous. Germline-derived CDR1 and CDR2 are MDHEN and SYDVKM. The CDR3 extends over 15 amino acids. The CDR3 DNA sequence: TGTGTCAGCAGTTTATCTAGAGTGGTATCCGGGGAGCTGTTTTTT. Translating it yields CVSSLSRVVSGELFF.

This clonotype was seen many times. The CDR3 region has the DNA TGTGCCAGCCATTGGGCAAGGGACAGCCCCTATGGCTACACCTTC. The encoded protein is CASHWARDSPYGYTF. The J gene is TRBJ1-2, the V gene TRBV28, with 7 positions matching TRBD1. CDR3 length equals 15 residues. Germline V gene data show CDR1 as MDHEN and CDR2 as SYDVKM. The trim removed 8 bases at V and 4 bases at J, leaving 13 bases unmatched.

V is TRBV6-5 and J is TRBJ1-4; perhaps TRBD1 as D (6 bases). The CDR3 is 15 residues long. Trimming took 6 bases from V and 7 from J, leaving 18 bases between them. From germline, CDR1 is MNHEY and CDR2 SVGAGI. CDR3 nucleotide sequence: TGTGCCAGCAGACTAGACTGGCAGGGGCTTGAAAAACTGTTTTTT. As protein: CASRLDWQGLEKLFF.

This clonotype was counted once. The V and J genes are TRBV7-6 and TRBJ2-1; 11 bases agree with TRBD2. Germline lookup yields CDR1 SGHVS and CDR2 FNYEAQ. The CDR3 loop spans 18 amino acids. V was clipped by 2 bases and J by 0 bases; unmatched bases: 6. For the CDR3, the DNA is TGTGCCAGCAGCTTACGGGGAACTAGCGGGAGCTCCTACAATGAGCAGTTCTTC. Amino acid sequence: CASSLRGTSGSSYNEQFF.